The 14 T cell receptor beta chains below come from one sample, sequenced in a study of blood T cells in healthy people across ages. It was with a sample-barcoded 5' primer and a J-beta primer mix that a second PCR of roughly 6 to 12 cycles was run. TCRdb ran MiXCR on the 5' RACE reads and lists one entry per CDR3 protein. Here the sample spans 1.2 million to 1.5 million distinct CDR3 sequences, about 40% being singletons. Material: blood. These receptors were taken from a woman in her late teens or twenties in good health.

This clonotype was recorded once. The chain is built from TRBV2 and TRBJ2-1; D gene unclear. This CDR3 is built from 15 residues. Germline V gene sequence: CDR1 SNHLY, CDR2 FYNNEI. The V and J ends lost 4 bases and 5 bases respectively, with 15 bases between them. As DNA, the CDR3 is TGTGCCAGCAGTGGTGCCGACGCTGCGCACAATGAGCAGTTCTTC. Encoded protein: CASSGADAAHNEQFF.

The chain combines TRBV9 with TRBJ1-6; weak D call: TRBD1 (6 bases). The germline V gene has CDR1 SGDLS and CDR2 YYNGEE. The CDR3 sequence is 14 residues long. V lost 3 bases to trimming and J lost 6 bases, with 10 bases between them. The CDR3 DNA reads as TGTGCCAGCAGCGGGGGGGGCCTTAATTCACCCCTCCACTTT. It codes for CASSGGGLNSPLHF.

This clonotype has at least ten counts. V gene TRBV10-3 combines with J gene TRBJ1-6; no definite D call. V was shortened by 2 bases and J by 5 bases, with 10 bases between the two germline ends. The CDR3 runs to 15 residues. Per the germline V gene, CDR1 is ENHRY and CDR2 is SYGVKD. The CDR3 here is CAISEAETNNSPLHF. The CDR3 coding sequence is TGTGCCATCAGTGAGGCAGAGACCAATAATTCACCCCTCCACTTT.

The chain links TRBV3-1 to TRBJ1-1; tentatively, D is TRBD1 (5 bases). Germline lookup yields CDR1 LGHDT and CDR2 YNNKEL (reference sequence). V lost 7 bases and J lost 4, with 13 bases in between. The CDR3 is 13 amino acids. CDR3 sequence (DNA): TGTGCCAGCACCATGTGGGGGGTCACTGAAGCTTTCTTT. It is translated as CASTMWGVTEAFF.

This clonotype was seen more than once but under ten times. This chain uses TRBV10-3 with TRBJ2-3; the D is unclear. Deletions cut 5 bases from V and 6 bases from J, with 12 bases between. This CDR3 contains 13 residues. Germline V gene data show CDR1 as ENHRY and CDR2 as SYGVKD. The CDR3 DNA reads as TGTGCCATCAGTCCACAATCGTGGGATACGCAGTATTTT. This encodes CAISPQSWDTQYF.

Concerning this clonotype: This may stem from a read error, because a much larger clone lies one nucleotide away. The chain is built from TRBV29-1 and TRBJ2-5; tentative D call: TRBD2 (5 bases). There are 12 residues in the CDR3. Germline V gives CDR1 SQVTM, CDR2 ANQGSEA. Trimming stripped 5 bases from V and 11 bases from J, with 18 bases between. CDR3 DNA sequence: TGCAGCGTTCTACCCCTGGGAAGGGAGCAGTACTTC. Translation: CSVLPLGREQYF.

The chain employs TRBV5-1 and TRBJ2-1; no definite D call. CDR3 size: 16 residues. Trimming cost V 0 bases and J 0 bases, with 10 bases left between them. In germline, CDR1 is SGHRS, CDR2 YFSETQ. The CDR3 loop reads CASSLGAIPSYNEQFF. CDR3 nucleotide sequence: TGCGCCAGCAGCTTGGGGGCCATACCCTCCTACAATGAGCAGTTCTTC.

There are a few counts of this clonotype. V is TRBV10-3 and J is TRBJ1-2; 9 nucleotides agree with TRBD1. This CDR3 region has 14 residues. Per the germline V gene, CDR1 is ENHRY and CDR2 is SYGVKD. V dropped 4 bases and J dropped 3; count of bases not matched to a gene: 3. The CDR3: CAISGWDRDYGYTF. The CDR3, as DNA: TGTGCCATCAGTGGCTGGGACAGGGACTATGGCTACACCTTC.

This clonotype was observed a handful of times. V and J are TRBV12-3 or TRBV12-4 and TRBJ1-1; D unresolved. The CDR3 consists of 18 residues. The germline V and J ends were trimmed by 6 bases and 8 bases, with 31 bases remaining between them. Here the CDR3 reads CASRNSVIVAGSTAEAFF. CDR3 nucleotides: TGTGCCAGCAGGAATTCGGTTATTGTAGCGGGGTCGACCGCCGAAGCTTTCTTT.

This clonotype was observed a few times. V usage is TRBV7-2 and J usage is TRBJ2-7; D gene uncertain. This CDR3 has 13 residues. Germline CDR1 and CDR2: SGHTA and FQGNSA. Trimming shortened V by 5 bases and J by 2 bases, and 10 bases separated the two germline ends. The CDR3 loop reads CASSLRYTYEQYF. CDR3 sequence (DNA): TGTGCCAGCAGCCTTCGATACACCTACGAGCAGTACTTC.

This sequence joins TRBV5-1 and TRBJ1-2; the D gene is possibly TRBD1 (6 bases). The germline V gene has CDR1 SGHRS and CDR2 YFSETQ. V lost 4 bases and J 4 bases, leaving 11 bases between the germline ends. The CDR3 sequence is 13 residues long. The CDR3, as DNA: TGCGCCAGCAGCATGGACAGCTCCTATGGCTACACCTTC. Encoded protein: CASSMDSSYGYTF.

The gene calls are TRBV12-3 or TRBV12-4 and TRBJ2-7, with D uncertain. The CDR3 is 14 residues long. The germline V and J ends were trimmed by 4 bases and 5 bases, with 15 bases remaining between them. This CDR3 reads CASSSKNRADEQYF. The CDR3 region has the DNA TGTGCCAGCAGTTCGAAGAATCGAGCCGACGAGCAGTACTTC.

This clonotype was recorded a few times. The chain recombines TRBV12-3 or TRBV12-4 with TRBJ2-3; 8 bases agree with TRBD2. The length of the CDR3 is 15 residues. Trimming removed 6 bases from V and 1 base from J; junction bases left unmatched: 6. The CDR3 sequence: CASRHGLARTDTQYF. CDR3 coding DNA: TGTGCCAGCAGGCATGGACTAGCCCGCACAGATACGCAGTATTTT.

A few counts support this clonotype. The chain couples TRBV29-1 to TRBJ2-1; 8 nucleotides align to TRBD2. The CDR3 consists of 15 residues. Germline V gene lookup returns CDR1 SQVTM and CDR2 ANQGSEA. Trimming took 3 bases from V and 7 from J; bases not matched to a gene: 11. The DNA of the CDR3 is TGCAGCGTTGATTCTGCGGGAGGTGTTGGGAATGAGCAGTTCTTC. Encoded protein: CSVDSAGGVGNEQFF.